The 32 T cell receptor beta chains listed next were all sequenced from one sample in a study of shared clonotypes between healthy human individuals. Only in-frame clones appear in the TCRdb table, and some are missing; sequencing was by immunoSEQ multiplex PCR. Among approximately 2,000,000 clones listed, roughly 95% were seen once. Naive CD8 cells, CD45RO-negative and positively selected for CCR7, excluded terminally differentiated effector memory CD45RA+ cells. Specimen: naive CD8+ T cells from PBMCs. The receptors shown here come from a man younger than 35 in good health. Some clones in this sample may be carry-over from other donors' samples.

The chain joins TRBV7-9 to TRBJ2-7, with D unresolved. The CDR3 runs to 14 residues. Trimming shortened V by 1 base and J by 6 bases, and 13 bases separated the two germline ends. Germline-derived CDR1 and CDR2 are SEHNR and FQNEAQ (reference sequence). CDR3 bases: TGTGCCAGCAGCTTAGTAGGTACGGCAGCCGAGCAGTACTTC. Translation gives CASSLVGTAAEQYF.

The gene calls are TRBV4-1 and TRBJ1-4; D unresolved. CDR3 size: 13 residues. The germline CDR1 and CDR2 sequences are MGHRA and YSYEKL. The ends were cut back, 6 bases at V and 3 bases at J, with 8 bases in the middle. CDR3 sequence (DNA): TGCGCCAGCAGGGAAGGGTCTAATGAAAAACTGTTTTTT. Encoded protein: CASREGSNEKLFF.

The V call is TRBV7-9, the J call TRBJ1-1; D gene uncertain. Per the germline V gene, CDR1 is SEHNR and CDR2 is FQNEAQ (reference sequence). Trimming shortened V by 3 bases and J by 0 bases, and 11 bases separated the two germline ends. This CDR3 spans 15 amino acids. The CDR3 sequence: CASSLPLEMNTEAFF. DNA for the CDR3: TGTGCCAGCAGCTTGCCACTGGAGATGAACACTGAAGCTTTCTTT.

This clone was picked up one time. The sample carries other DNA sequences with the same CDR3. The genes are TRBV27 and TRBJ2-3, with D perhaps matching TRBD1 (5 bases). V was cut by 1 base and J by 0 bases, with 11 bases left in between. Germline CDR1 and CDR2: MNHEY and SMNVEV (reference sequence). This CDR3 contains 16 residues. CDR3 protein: CASSLLTATSTDTQYF. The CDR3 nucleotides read TGTGCCAGCAGTTTATTGACAGCCACTAGCACAGATACGCAGTATTTT.

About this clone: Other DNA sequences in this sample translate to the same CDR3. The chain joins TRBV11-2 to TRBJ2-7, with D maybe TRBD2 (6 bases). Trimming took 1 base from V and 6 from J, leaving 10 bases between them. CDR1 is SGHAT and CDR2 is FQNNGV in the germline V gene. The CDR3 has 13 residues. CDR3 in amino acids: CASSLGQGGEQYF. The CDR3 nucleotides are TGTGCCAGCAGCTTAGGGCAGGGAGGCGAGCAGTACTTC.

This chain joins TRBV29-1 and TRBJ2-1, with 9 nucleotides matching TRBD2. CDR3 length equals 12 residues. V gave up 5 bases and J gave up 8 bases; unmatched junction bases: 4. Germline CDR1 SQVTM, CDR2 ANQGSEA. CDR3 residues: CSVSREGHEQFF. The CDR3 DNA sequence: TGCAGCGTTTCGCGGGAGGGCCATGAGCAGTTCTTC.

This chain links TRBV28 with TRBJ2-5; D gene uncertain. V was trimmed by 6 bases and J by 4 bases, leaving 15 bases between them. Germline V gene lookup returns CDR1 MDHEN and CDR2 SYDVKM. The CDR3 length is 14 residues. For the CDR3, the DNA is TGTGCCAGCAGCCCGCTATGGGGTATAGAGACCCAGTACTTC. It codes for CASSPLWGIETQYF.

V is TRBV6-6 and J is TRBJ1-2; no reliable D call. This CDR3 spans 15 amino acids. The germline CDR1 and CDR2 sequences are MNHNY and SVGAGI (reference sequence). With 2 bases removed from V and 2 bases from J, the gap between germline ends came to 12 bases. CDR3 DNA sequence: TGTGCCAGCAGTTACGTTCTCCGAACGAACTATGGCTACACCTTC. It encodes CASSYVLRTNYGYTF.

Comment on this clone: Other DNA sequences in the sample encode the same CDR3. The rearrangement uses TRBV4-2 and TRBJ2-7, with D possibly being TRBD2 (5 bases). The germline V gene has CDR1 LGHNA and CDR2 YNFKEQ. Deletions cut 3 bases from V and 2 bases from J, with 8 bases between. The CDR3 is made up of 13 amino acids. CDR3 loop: CASSQRGPYEQYF. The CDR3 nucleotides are TGTGCCAGCAGCCAGAGAGGGCCCTACGAGCAGTACTTC.

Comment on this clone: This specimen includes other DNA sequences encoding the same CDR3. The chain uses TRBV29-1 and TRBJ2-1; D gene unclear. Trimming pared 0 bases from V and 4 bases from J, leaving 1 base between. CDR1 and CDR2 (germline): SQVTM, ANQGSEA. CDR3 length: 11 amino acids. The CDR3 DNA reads TGCAGCGTTGAAGATTACAATGAGCAGTTCTTC. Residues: CSVEDYNEQFF.

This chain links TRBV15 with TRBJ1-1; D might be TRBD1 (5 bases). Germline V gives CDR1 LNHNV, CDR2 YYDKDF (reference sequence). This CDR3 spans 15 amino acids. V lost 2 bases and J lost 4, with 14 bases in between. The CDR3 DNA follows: TGTGCCACCAGCAGAAACTCCCGCGGGGGCACTGAAGCTTTCTTT. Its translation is CATSRNSRGGTEAFF.

CDR3 amino acids: CSVERGRKNIQYF. As DNA, the CDR3 is TGCAGCGTTGAAAGGGGAAGGAAAAACATTCAGTACTTC. The gene calls are TRBV29-1 and TRBJ2-4, with a tentative D call TRBD1 (5 bases). The germline V and J ends were trimmed by 2 bases and 4 bases, with 9 bases remaining between them. CDR1 is SQVTM and CDR2 is ANQGSEA in the germline V gene. The CDR3 is 13 residues long.

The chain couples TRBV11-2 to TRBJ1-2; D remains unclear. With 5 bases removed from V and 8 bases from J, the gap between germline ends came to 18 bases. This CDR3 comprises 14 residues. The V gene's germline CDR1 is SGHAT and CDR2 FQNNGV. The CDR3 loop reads CASSLLDGLHGYTF. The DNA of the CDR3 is TGTGCCAGCAGCCTCTTGGACGGACTACACGGCTACACCTTC.

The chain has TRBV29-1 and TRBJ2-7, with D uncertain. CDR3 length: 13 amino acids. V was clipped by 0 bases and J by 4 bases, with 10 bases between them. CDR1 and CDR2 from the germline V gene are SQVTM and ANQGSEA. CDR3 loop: CSVEDPPRYEQYF. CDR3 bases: TGCAGCGTTGAAGATCCGCCTCGGTACGAGCAGTACTTC.

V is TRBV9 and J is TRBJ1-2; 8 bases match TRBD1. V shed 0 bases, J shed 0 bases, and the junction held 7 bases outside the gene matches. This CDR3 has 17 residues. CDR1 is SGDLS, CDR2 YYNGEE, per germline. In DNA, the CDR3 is TGTGCCAGCAGCGTAGGGACAGGGAAGGAGACTAACTATGGCTACACCTTC. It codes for CASSVGTGKETNYGYTF.

CDR3: CASSQGQENTEAFF. The CDR3 DNA follows: TGTGCCAGCAGCCAGGGACAGGAAAACACTGAAGCTTTCTTT. The V call is TRBV4-2, the J call TRBJ1-1, with 8 bases that match TRBD1. V shed 3 bases and J 2 bases; nucleotides not matched to a gene: 2. The CDR3 loop spans 14 amino acids. Germline V gene sequence: CDR1 LGHNA, CDR2 YNFKEQ.

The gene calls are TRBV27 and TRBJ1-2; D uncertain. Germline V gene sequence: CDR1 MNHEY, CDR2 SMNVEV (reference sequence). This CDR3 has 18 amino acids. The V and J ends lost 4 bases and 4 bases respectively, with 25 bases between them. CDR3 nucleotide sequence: TGTGCCAGCAGTTACGGTCCGGGCTCGGGGAGCCTCGGCTATGGCTACACCTTC. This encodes CASSYGPGSGSLGYGYTF.

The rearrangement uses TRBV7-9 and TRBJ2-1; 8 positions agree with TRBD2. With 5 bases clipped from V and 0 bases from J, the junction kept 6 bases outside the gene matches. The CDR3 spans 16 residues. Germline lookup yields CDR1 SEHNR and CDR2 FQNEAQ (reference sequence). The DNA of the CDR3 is TGTGCCAGCAGCAATCCGGGGGGGTCCTCCTACAATGAGCAGTTCTTC. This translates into CASSNPGGSSYNEQFF.

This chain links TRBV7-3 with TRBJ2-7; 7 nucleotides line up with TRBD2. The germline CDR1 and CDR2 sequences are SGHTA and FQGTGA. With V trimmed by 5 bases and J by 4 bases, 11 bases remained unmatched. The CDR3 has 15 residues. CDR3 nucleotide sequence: TGTGCCAGCAGCCCAAGTCCCGGGGGGAGGTACGAGCAGTACTTC. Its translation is CASSPSPGGRYEQYF.

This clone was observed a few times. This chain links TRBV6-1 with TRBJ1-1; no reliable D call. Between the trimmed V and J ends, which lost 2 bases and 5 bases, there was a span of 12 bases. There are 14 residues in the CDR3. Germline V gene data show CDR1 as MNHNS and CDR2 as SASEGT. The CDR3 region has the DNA TGTGCCAGCAGTGAACTGGGTTTGATGACTGAAGCTTTCTTT. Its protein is CASSELGLMTEAFF.

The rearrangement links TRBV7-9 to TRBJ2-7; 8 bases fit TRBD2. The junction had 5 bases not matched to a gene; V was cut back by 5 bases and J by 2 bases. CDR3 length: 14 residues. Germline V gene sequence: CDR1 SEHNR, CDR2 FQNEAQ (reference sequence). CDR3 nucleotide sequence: TGTGCCAGCAGCATTAGCGGGGTCCCCTACGAGCAGTACTTC. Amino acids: CASSISGVPYEQYF.

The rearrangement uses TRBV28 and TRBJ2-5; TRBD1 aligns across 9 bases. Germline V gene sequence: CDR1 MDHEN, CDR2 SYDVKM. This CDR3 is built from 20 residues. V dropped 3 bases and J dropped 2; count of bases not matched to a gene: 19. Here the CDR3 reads CASSFPPGTGPPLEQETQYF. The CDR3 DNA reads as TGTGCCAGCAGTTTCCCCCCCGGGACAGGGCCTCCCCTCGAGCAAGAGACCCAGTACTTC. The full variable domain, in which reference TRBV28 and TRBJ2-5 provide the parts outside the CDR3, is DVKVTQSSRYLVKRTGEKVFLECVQDMDHENMFWYRQDPGLGLRLIYFSYDVKMKEKGDIPEGYSVSREKKERFSLILESASTNQTSMYLCASSFPPGTGPPLEQETQYFGPGTRLLVL.

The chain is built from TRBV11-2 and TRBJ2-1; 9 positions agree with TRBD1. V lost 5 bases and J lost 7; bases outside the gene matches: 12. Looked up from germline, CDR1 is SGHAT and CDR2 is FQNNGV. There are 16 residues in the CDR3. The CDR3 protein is CASSLLTGGLRNEQFF. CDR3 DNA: TGTGCCAGCAGCCTCCTGACAGGGGGTCTTCGTAATGAGCAGTTCTTC. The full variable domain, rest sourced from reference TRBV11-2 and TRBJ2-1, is EAGVAQSPRYKIIEKRQSVAFWCNPISGHATLYWYQQILGQGPKLLIQFQNNGVVDDSQLPKDRFSAERLKGVDSTLKIQPAKLEDSAVYLCASSLLTGGLRNEQFFGPGTRLTVL.

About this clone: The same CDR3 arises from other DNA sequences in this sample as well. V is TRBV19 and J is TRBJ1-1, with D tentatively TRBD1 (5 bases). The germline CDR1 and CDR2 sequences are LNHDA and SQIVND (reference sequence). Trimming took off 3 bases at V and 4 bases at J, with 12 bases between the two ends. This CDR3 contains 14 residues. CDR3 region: CASSISRGGTEAFF. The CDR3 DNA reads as TGTGCCAGTAGTATCTCGAGGGGTGGCACTGAAGCTTTCTTT. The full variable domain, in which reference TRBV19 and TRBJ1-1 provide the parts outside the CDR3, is DGGITQSPKYLFRKEGQNVTLSCEQNLNHDAMYWYRQDPGQGLRLIYYSQIVNDFQKGDIAEGYSVSREKKESFPLTVTSAQKNPTAFYLCASSISRGGTEAFFGQGTRLTVV.

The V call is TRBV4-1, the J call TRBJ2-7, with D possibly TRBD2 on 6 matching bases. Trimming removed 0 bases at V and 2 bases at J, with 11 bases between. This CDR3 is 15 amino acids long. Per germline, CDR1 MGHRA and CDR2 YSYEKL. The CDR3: CASSQERDGTYEQYF. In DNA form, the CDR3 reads TGCGCCAGCAGCCAAGAGCGGGACGGTACCTACGAGCAGTACTTC.

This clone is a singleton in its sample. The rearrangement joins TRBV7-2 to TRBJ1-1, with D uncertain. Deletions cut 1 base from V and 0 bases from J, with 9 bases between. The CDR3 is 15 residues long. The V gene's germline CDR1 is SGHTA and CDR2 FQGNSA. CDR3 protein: CASSLEGFLNTEAFF. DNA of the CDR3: TGTGCCAGCAGCTTAGAGGGTTTTCTGAACACTGAAGCTTTCTTT.

DNA for the CDR3: TGCAGCGTTGAAGATCTTGGGGGAACCGGGGAGCTGTTTTTT. This gives the protein CSVEDLGGTGELFF. The chain combines TRBV29-1 with TRBJ2-2; D may match TRBD1 or TRBD2 (5 bases each). CDR1 and CDR2 from the germline V gene are SQVTM and ANQGSEA. V dropped 0 bases and J dropped 5 bases, with 10 bases sitting between them. The CDR3 is 14 residues long.

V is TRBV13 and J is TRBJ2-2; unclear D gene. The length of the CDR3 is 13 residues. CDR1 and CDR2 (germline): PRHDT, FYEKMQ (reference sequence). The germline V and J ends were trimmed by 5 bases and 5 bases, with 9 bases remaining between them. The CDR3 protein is CASSPEETGELFF. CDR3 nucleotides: TGTGCCAGCAGCCCGGAAGAAACCGGGGAGCTGTTTTTT.

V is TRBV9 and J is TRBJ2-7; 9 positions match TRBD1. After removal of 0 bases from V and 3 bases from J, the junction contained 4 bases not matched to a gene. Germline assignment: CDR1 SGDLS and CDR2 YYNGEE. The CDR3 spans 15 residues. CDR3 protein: CASSVDGTGIYEQYF. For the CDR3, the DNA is TGTGCCAGCAGCGTAGACGGGACAGGGATCTACGAGCAGTACTTC.

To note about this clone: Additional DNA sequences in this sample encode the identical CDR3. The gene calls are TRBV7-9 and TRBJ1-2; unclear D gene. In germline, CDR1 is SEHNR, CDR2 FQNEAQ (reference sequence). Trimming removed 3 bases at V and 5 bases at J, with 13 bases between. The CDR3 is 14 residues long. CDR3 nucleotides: TGTGCCAGCAGCTTGGGAGGTTCCCCTTATGGCTACACCTTC. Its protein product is CASSLGGSPYGYTF.

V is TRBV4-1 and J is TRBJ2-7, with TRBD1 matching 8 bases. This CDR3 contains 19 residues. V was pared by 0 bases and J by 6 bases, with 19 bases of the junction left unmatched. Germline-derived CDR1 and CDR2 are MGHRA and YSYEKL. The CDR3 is CASSQDLCGAETGVCEQYF. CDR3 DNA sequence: TGCGCCAGCAGCCAAGATCTGTGTGGGGCGGAGACAGGGGTTTGCGAGCAGTACTTC.

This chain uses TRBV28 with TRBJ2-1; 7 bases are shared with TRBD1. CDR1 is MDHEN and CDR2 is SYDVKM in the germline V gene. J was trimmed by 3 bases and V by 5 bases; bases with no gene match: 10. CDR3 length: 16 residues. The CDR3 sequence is CASSLTQGTFYNEQFF. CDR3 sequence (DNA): TGTGCCAGCAGTCTAACACAGGGGACATTCTACAATGAGCAGTTCTTC.